Below, one T cell receptor (beta chain) is given with its context. Its antigen is undetermined. This record comes from a study of T-cell reconstitution after alpha-beta-depleted transplantation in children. Study conclusions and caveats: T-cell numbers and diversity, one year after transplant, stemmed largely from T cells that were newly produced. Surviving recipient T cells and intrathymic progenitors accounted for some patients' high TCRbeta diversity at day 60. As was reported, about two months after transplant, alpha-beta T cells came from several hundred expanded graft clones.

From germline, CDR1 is MNHEY and CDR2 SVGEGT. The CDR3 is made up of 15 amino acids. V was pared by 7 bases and J by 3 bases, with 9 bases of the junction left unmatched. This sample's TCRbeta library carried unique molecular identifier barcodes. One entry per CDR3 protein, called by TCRdb with MiXCR from the PCR reads. The sample lists 200,000 to 300,000 distinct CDR3 sequences, under 30% occurring once. The sequencing here drew on PBMCs, taken before TCRalphabeta/CD19-depleted stem cell transplant. This TCR was sampled from a girl aged 2 to 9 with Fanconi anemia, due to receive a stem cell transplant. This chain connects TRBV6-2 or TRBV6-3 to TRBJ2-4; 7 bases are a match to TRBD1. CDR3 in DNA: TGTGCCAGCAAAGGGACAGCGTGGATCAAAAACATTCAGTACTTC. Its translation: CASKGTAWIKNIQYF.